This entry lists 23 T cell receptor beta chains sequenced from one sample in a study of blood T cells in healthy people across ages. Combining a sample-barcoded 5' primer with a J-beta primer mix, a second PCR ran for roughly 7 to 12 cycles. In TCRdb, the 5' RACE reads were re-called with MiXCR into one record per CDR3 protein. The sample has around 1.5 million distinct CDR3 sequences, approximately 63% seen once. Sample: blood. All receptors come from a man in his late teens or twenties in good health.

The chain joins TRBV20-1 to TRBJ2-5; D perhaps matches TRBD2 (6 bases). Germline assignment: CDR1 DFQATT and CDR2 SNEGSKA (reference sequence). This CDR3 has 14 residues. V was shortened by 1 base and J by 5 bases, with 14 bases between the two germline ends. CDR3 region: CSARVPNGGETQYF. As DNA, the CDR3 is TGCAGTGCTAGAGTTCCAAATGGAGGGGAGACCCAGTACTTC.

This clonotype occurred once. The chain uses TRBV6-5 and TRBJ2-1, with 7 bases aligning to TRBD1. CDR3 length: 16 amino acids. CDR1 MNHEY and CDR2 SVGAGI come from the germline V gene. V shed 7 bases, J shed 9 bases, and the junction held 18 bases outside the gene matches. The CDR3 DNA follows: TGTGCCAGCAAGCTAGAACCGGGACAGCCTGGAAGTGAGCAGTTCTTC. It codes for CASKLEPGQPGSEQFF.

The V and J genes are TRBV27 and TRBJ2-5, with a weak D call TRBD2 (5 bases). From germline, CDR1 is MNHEY and CDR2 SMNVEV (reference sequence). Trimming pared 4 bases from V and 11 bases from J, leaving 17 bases between. The CDR3 length is 13 residues. The CDR3 region has the DNA TGTGCCAGCAGTTGGACCTCTATCGGGGAGCAGTACTTC. Its translation is CASSWTSIGEQYF.

The chain recombines TRBV4-3 with TRBJ2-6, with D unresolved. The CDR3 is made up of 19 amino acids. The V gene's germline CDR1 is LGHNA and CDR2 YSLEER. Trimming stripped 2 bases from V and 0 bases from J, with 17 bases between. CDR3 DNA: TGCGCCAGCAGCCAAAGGCACAGACGGGCGGCCTCTGGGGCCAACGTCCTGACTTTC. It codes for CASSQRHRRAASGANVLTF.

The chain has TRBV5-6 and TRBJ1-5, with 11 nucleotides matching TRBD1. Losses at the gene ends were 4 bases for V and 6 bases for J; bases not matched to a gene: 6. Germline CDR1 and CDR2: SGHDT and YYEEEE. This CDR3 has 15 amino acids. CDR3 sequence (DNA): TGTGCCAGCAGCCGAGGGACAGGGGGAGGTCAGCCCCAGCATTTT. Translation: CASSRGTGGGQPQHF.

The gene calls are TRBV6-6 and TRBJ1-1; D is possibly TRBD1 (6 bases). V lost 10 bases to trimming and J lost 2 bases, with 11 bases between them. Looked up from germline, CDR1 is MNHNY and CDR2 is SVGAGI (reference sequence). The CDR3 totals 12 residues. This CDR3 reads CATLGTNTEAFF. CDR3 nucleotides: TGTGCCACCCTAGGGACAAACACTGAAGCTTTCTTT.

The rearrangement joins TRBV5-1 to TRBJ1-6; D is unclear. This CDR3 comprises 16 residues. V gave up 4 bases and J gave up 4 bases, with 15 bases separating them. Germline V gives CDR1 SGHRS, CDR2 YFSETQ. The CDR3 protein is CASSQAELRYNSPLHF. In DNA, the CDR3 is TGCGCCAGCAGCCAAGCAGAACTCCGTTATAATTCACCCCTCCACTTT.

V gene TRBV7-9 combines with J gene TRBJ2-7; D gene uncertain. The V and J ends lost 8 bases and 5 bases respectively, with 10 bases between them. This CDR3 contains 11 residues. The germline gives CDR1 SEHNR, CDR2 FQNEAQ (reference sequence). In DNA, the CDR3 is TGTGCCAGCGATATATTGGACGAGCAGTACTTC. Residues: CASDILDEQYF. The variable domain in full, with the rest retrieved from reference TRBV7-9 and TRBJ2-7, is DTGVSQNPRHKITKRGQNVTFRCDPISEHNRLYWYRQTLGQGPEFLTYFQNEAQLEKSRLLSDRFSAERPKGSFSTLEIQRTEQGDSAMYLCASDILDEQYFGPGTRLTVT.

As for this clonotype: The junction departs from germline at one end; a sequencing error may be responsible. The chain has TRBV20-1 and TRBJ2-7; 7 bases line up with TRBD2. CDR3 size: 19 residues. CDR1 and CDR2 (germline): DFQATT, SNEGSKA (reference sequence). The CDR3 DNA is TGTAGTGCTAGAGACTCGACACCCGAGCGGGAATTATCTTACTACGAGCAGTACTTC. Protein product: CSARDSTPERELSYYEQYF.

This clonotype appeared a few times. The CDR3 sequence is CASSPRVGRGLHNEQFF. DNA of the CDR3: TGTGCCAGCAGCCCTAGGGTAGGCAGGGGGCTCCACAATGAGCAGTTCTTC. This sequence joins TRBV7-2 and TRBJ2-1; 8 nucleotides match TRBD1. This CDR3 is 17 amino acids long. Germline V lookup: CDR1 SGHTA, CDR2 FQGNSA. The junction had 14 bases not matched to a gene; V was cut back by 5 bases and J by 5 bases.

Concerning this clonotype itself: One junction end does not reproduce the germline sequence, and a read error may be involved. This sequence joins TRBV24-1 and TRBJ2-3; 8 bases match TRBD2. CDR1 is KGHDR and CDR2 is SFDVKD in the germline V gene. This CDR3 region has 15 residues. The DNA of the CDR3 is TGTGCCACCGGGACTAGGAAAACTAGCATAGATACGCAGTATTTT. This codes for CATGTRKTSIDTQYF.

This clonotype has a single count. The chain employs TRBV12-3 or TRBV12-4 and TRBJ1-1; D may be TRBD1 (5 bases). This CDR3 region has 15 residues. V gave up 7 bases and J gave up 2 bases, with 17 bases separating them. The CDR3 reads CASTLGNRGNTEAFF. As DNA, the CDR3 is TGTGCCAGCACCCTCGGTAATAGGGGTAACACTGAAGCTTTCTTT.

Only a few counts were recorded for this clonotype. V and J are TRBV4-1 and TRBJ2-3; 10 nucleotides match TRBD1. The CDR3 spans 17 residues. Trimming took 0 bases from V and 6 from J; bases not matched to a gene: 9. Germline V gene data show CDR1 as MGHRA and CDR2 as YSYEKL. CDR3 coding DNA: TGCGCCAGCAGCCAAGATCCGGGGACAGGGGATACGGATACGCAGTATTTT. It translates to CASSQDPGTGDTDTQYF.

The V call is TRBV18, the J call TRBJ2-5, with unresolved D. CDR3 size: 14 residues. Germline lookup yields CDR1 KGHSH and CDR2 LQKENI. V lost 2 bases and J 13 bases, leaving 20 bases between the germline ends. The CDR3 region has the DNA TGTGCCAGCTCACCAGGGTTGGCTCAAGAGACTCGGTACTTC. This codes for CASSPGLAQETRYF. Full variable domain (outside the CDR3, taken from reference TRBV18 and TRBJ2-5): NAGVMQNPRHLVRRRGQEARLRCSPMKGHSHVYWYRQLPEEGLKFMVYLQKENIIDESGMPKERFSAEFPKEGPSILRIQQVVRGDSAAYFCASSPGLAQETRYFGPGTRLLVL.

The chain couples TRBV20-1 to TRBJ2-3; 8 bases are shared with TRBD2. This CDR3 has 15 amino acids. J lost 0 bases, V lost 2 bases, and 4 bases had no gene match. CDR1 and CDR2 (germline): DFQATT, SNEGSKA (reference sequence). The DNA of the CDR3 is TGCAGTGCTAGACTGGGCGGGAGGAGCACAGATACGCAGTATTTT. The encoded protein is CSARLGGRSTDTQYF.

This clonotype was found once. Written as DNA, the CDR3 is TGTGCCAGCAGCCCAGAGAGCATCTCAGATACGCAGTATTTT. This codes for CASSPESISDTQYF. The chain links TRBV5-4 to TRBJ2-3; D is ambiguous. CDR3 length equals 14 residues. V was shortened by 4 bases and J by 4 bases, with 13 bases between the two germline ends. Germline V gives CDR1 SGHNT, CDR2 YYREEE (reference sequence).

V gene TRBV24-1 combines with J gene TRBJ2-3, with D possibly TRBD1 on 5 matching bases. Trimming shortened V by 5 bases and J by 0 bases, and 5 bases separated the two germline ends. CDR1 and CDR2 (germline): KGHDR, SFDVKD. The CDR3 is 13 amino acids. The CDR3 loop is CATSGQSTDTQYF. Written as DNA, the CDR3 is TGTGCCACCAGTGGACAGAGCACAGATACGCAGTATTTT.

The chain is built from TRBV18 and TRBJ2-1, with 9 bases that match TRBD1. Germline CDR1 KGHSH, CDR2 LQKENI. There are 14 residues in the CDR3. V trimming: 2 bases; J trimming: 7 bases; junction bases outside the gene matches: 3. CDR3 residues: CASSPRTGANEQFF. The CDR3, as DNA: TGTGCCAGCTCACCAAGGACAGGGGCGAATGAGCAGTTCTTC.

V and J are TRBV27 and TRBJ2-7; the D is unclear. Germline CDR1 reads MNHEY; CDR2 reads SMNVEV (reference sequence). With 6 bases removed from V and 3 bases from J, the gap between germline ends came to 15 bases. The CDR3 contains 14 residues. The CDR3 nucleotides are TGTGCCAGCAGCTTGGCTGCCTCGGTCTACGAGCAGTACTTC. Protein product: CASSLAASVYEQYF.

The chain combines TRBV20-1 with TRBJ2-1; 12 bases are a match to TRBD2. The last part of the DNA fits TRBJ2-7 better; the J call may be wrong. Looked up from germline, CDR1 is DFQATT and CDR2 is SNEGSKA (reference sequence). This CDR3 is 14 amino acids long. The CDR3 DNA sequence: TGCAGTGCTAGAGTGGGTGGACTAGCGGGGGAGCAGTACTTC. Protein: CSARVGGLAGEQYF.

The chain has TRBV15 and TRBJ2-1; the match to TRBD1 covers 10 bases. Germline V gives CDR1 LNHNV, CDR2 YYDKDF (reference sequence). V was pared by 8 bases and J by 3 bases, with 7 bases of the junction left unmatched. The CDR3 length is 15 residues. The chain's CDR3 is CATGRQGAFYNEQFF. The CDR3, as DNA: TGTGCCACCGGACGACAGGGGGCTTTCTACAATGAGCAGTTCTTC. Full variable domain (remainder filled in from reference TRBV15 and TRBJ2-1): DAMVIQNPRYQVTQFGKPVTLSCSQTLNHNVMYWYQQKSSQAPKLLFHYYDKDFNNEADTPDNFQSRRPNTSFCFLDIRSPGLGDTAMYLCATGRQGAFYNEQFFGPGTRLTVL.

This clonotype turned up a few times. This chain joins TRBV27 and TRBJ1-5, with 7 bases identical to TRBD1. The CDR3 has 14 residues. The V and J ends lost 5 bases and 4 bases, in that order; junction bases with no gene match: 5. Germline assignment: CDR1 MNHEY and CDR2 SMNVEV (reference sequence). The CDR3 reads CASSQNRGNQPQHF. As DNA, the CDR3 is TGTGCCAGCAGTCAAAACAGGGGTAATCAGCCCCAGCATTTT.

The chain carries TRBV7-9 and TRBJ2-7; possible D gene TRBD1, 5 bases. V lost 4 bases to trimming and J lost 1 base, with 17 bases between them. The CDR3 contains 16 residues. Germline V gene lookup returns CDR1 SEHNR and CDR2 FQNEAQ (reference sequence). The CDR3 bases are TGTGCCAGCAGCTCGATAGGCTCAGGGTCATCCTACGAGCAGTACTTC. Encoded protein: CASSSIGSGSSYEQYF. Full variable domain (missing parts from reference TRBV7-9 and TRBJ2-7): DTGVSQNPRHKITKRGQNVTFRCDPISEHNRLYWYRQTLGQGPEFLTYFQNEAQLEKSRLLSDRFSAERPKGSFSTLEIQRTEQGDSAMYLCASSSIGSGSSYEQYFGPGTRLTVT.